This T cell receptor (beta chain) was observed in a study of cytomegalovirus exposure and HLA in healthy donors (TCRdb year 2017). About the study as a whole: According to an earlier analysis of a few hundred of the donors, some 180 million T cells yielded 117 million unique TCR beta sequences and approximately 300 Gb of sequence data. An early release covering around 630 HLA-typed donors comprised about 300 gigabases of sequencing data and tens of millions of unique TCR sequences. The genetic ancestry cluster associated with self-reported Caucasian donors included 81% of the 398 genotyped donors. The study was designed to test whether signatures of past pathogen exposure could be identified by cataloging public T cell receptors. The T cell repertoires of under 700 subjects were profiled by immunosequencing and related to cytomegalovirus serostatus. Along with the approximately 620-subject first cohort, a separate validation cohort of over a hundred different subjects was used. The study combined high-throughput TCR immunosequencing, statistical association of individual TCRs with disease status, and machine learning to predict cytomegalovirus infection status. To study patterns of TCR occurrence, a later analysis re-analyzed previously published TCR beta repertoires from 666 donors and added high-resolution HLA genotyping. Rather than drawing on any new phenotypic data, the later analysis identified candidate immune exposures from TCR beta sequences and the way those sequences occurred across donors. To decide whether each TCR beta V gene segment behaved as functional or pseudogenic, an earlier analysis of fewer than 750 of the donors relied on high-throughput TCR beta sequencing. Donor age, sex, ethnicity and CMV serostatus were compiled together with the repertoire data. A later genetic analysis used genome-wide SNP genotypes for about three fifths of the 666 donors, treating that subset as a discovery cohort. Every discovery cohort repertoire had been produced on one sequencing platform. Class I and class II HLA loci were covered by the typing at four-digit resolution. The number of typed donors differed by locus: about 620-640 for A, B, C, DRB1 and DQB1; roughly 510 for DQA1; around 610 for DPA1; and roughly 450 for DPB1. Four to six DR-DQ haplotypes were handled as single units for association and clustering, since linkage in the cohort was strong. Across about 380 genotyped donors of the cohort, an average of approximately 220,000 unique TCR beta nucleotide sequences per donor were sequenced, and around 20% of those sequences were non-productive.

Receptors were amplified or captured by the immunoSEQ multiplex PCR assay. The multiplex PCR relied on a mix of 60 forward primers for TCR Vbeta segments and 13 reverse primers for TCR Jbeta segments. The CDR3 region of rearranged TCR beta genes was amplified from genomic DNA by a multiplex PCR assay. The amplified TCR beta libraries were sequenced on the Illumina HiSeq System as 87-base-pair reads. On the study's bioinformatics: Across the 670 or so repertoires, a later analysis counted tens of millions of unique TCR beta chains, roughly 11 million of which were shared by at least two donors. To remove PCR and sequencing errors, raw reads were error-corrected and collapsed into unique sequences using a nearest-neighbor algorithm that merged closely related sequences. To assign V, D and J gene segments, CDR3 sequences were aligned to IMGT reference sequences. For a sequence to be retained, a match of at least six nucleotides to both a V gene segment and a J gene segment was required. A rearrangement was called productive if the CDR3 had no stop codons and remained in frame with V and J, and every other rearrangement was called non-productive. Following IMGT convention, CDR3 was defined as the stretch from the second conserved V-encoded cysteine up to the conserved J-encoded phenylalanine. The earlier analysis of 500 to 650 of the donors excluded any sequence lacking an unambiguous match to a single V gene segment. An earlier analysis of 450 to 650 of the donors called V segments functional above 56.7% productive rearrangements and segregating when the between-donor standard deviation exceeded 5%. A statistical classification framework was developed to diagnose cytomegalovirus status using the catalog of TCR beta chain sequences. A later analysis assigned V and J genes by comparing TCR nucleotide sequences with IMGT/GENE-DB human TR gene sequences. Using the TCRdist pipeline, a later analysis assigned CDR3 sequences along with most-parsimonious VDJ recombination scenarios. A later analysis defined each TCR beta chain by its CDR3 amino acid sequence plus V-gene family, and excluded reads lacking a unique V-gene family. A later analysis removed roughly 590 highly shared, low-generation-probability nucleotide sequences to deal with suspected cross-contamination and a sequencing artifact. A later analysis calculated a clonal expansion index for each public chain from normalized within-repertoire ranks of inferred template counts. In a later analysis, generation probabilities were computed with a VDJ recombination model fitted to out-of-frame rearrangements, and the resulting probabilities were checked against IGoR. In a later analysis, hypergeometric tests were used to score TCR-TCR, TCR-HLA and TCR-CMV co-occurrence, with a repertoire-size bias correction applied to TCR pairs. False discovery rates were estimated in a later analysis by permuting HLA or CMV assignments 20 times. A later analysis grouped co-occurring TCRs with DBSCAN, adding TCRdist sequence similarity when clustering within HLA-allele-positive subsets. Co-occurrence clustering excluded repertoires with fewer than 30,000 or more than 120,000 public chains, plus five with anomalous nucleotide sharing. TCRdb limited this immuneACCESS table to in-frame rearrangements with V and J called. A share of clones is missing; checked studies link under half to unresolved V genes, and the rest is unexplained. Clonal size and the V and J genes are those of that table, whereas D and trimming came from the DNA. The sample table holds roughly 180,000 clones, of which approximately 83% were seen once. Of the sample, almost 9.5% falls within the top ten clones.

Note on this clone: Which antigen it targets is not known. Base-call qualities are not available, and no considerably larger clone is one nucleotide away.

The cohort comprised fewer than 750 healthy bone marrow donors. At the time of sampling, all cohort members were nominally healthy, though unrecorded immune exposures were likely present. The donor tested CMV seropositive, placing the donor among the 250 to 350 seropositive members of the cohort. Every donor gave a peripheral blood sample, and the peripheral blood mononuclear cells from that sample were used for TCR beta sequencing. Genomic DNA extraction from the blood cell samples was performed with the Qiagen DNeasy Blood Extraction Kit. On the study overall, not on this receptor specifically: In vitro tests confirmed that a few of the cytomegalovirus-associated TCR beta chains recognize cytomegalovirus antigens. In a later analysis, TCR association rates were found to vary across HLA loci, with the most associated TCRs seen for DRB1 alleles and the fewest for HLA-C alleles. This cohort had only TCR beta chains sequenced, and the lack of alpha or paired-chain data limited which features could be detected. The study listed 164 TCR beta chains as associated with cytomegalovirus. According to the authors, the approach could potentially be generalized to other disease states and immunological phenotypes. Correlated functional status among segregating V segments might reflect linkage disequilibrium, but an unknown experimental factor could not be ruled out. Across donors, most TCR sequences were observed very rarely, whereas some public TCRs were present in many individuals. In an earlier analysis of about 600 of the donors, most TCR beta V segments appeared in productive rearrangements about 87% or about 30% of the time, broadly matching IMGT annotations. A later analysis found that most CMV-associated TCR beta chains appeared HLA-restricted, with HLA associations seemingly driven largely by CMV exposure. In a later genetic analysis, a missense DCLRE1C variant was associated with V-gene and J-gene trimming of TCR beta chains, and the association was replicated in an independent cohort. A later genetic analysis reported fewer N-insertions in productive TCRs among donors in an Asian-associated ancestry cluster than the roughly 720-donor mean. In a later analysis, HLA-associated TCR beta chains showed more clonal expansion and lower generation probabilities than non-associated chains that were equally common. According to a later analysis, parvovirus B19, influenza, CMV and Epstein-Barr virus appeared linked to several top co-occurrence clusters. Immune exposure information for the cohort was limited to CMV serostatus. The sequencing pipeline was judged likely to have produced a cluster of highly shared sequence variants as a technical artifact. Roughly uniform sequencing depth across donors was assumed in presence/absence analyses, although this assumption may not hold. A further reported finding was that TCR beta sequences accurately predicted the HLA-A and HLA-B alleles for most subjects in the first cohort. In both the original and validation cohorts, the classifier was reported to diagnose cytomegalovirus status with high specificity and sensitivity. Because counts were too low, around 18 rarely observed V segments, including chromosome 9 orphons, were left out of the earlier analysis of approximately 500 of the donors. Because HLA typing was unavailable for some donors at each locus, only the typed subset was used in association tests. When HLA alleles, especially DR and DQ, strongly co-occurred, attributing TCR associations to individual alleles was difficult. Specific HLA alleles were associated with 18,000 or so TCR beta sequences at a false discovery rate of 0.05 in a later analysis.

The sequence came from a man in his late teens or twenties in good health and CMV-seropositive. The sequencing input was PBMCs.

The CDR3 reads CASSPVRTGNEQFF. The DNA sequence is TGCGCCAGCAGCCCGGTACGGACGGGGAATGAGCAGTTCTTC. The chain employs TRBV5-1 and TRBJ2-1; the best D guess is TRBD2, with 5 bases matching. As encoded in the germline V gene, CDR1 is SGHRS while CDR2 is YFSETQ. V drops 4 bases and J drops 7 bases, leaving 15 bases in between. The CDR3 numbers 14 residues from cysteine through phenylalanine. Of all the DNA, just the CDR3 is kept, 42 bases in frame from base 1.